This TCR beta chain was documented in a study of blood T cell repertoires in COVID-19. In the study overall: Sources were T cells, B-cell-depleted T cells, or PBMCs; the material itself was cDNA or gDNA.

This CDR3 contains 16 residues. Profiling relied on immunoSEQ multiplex PCR, and the TCRdb table lists in-frame clones only, not all of them. This sample yields some 100,000 clones, of which around 86% are seen a single time; approximately 2.4% belongs to the top ten. Each recovered donor of Cohort 3 presented with two negative PCRs, clearance, or symptom resolution. Sequencing was done on a sample of PBMCs or T cells enriched from blood (not recorded which). The source is a woman aged 50 to 60 who had recovered from COVID-19. The V and J genes are TRBV1 and TRBJ1-4; TRBD1 is taken as the D call from the table, unchecked against the DNA. TRBV1 is designated a pseudogene. The CDR3 here is CTSRYKSGGTNEKLFF. DNA of the CDR3: TGCACCAGCAGATATAAGTCAGGGGGTACTAATGAAAAACTGTTTTTT.